The rows below give T cell receptor beta chains drawn from one sample of a study of human T cells and chemical hapten exposure. A single record per CDR3 protein comes from TCRdb applying MiXCR to the RACE reads. The data hold 150,000 to 200,000 distinct CDR3 sequences, with around 30% observed a single time. The starting material was whole blood, obtained in connection with sensitization to the hapten diphenylcyclopropenone (DPC). The source is a woman in her twenties or thirties with alopecia areata. Some clones in this sample may be carry-over from other donors' samples. CDR3s include the opening cysteine and the closing phenylalanine or tryptophan. The D gene is left open where the match is weak. The size of a clone is reported for some rows only, either as once, few or many, or as a class for expanded clones.

-	TRBJ2-1	TRBV29-1	TRBD2	CSVVGLASSSYNEQFF	TGCAGCGTGGTTGGACTAGCCTCGAGCTCCTACAATGAGCAGTTCTTC
few	TRBJ2-3	TRBV15	-	CATSRELTGVGDTQYF	TGTGCCACCAGCAGAGAACTTACGGGGGTCGGAGATACGCAGTATTTT
few	TRBJ2-1	TRBV11-2	-	CASSQNNQNHEQFF	TGTGCCAGCAGCCAAAACAACCAAAATCATGAGCAGTTCTTC
-	TRBJ1-1	TRBV6-5	-	CASSYSRSRAGTEAFF	TGTGCCAGCAGTTACTCGAGGAGTCGGGCAGGGACTGAAGCTTTCTTT
-	TRBJ1-6	TRBV21-1	-	CASSKGSVPVPLHF	TGTGCCAGCAGCAAGGGGTCAGTGCCGGTCCCCCTCCACTTT
many	TRBJ2-7	TRBV28	TRBD1	CASSPGQGPYEQYF	TGTGCCAGCAGCCCGGGACAGGGCCCTTACGAGCAGTACTTC
-	TRBJ2-1	TRBV6-2/TRBV6-3	-	CASQGTRDFYNEQFF	TGTGCCTCCCAAGGTACCCGGGACTTCTACAATGAGCAGTTCTTC
-	TRBJ2-3	TRBV20-1	TRBD2	CSARIRTSGGPSSADTQYF	TGCAGTGCTAGGATTAGGACTAGCGGGGGCCCGAGTAGTGCAGATACGCAGTATTTT
-	TRBJ1-6	TRBV2	-	CASSEVANSPLHF	TGTGCCAGCAGTGAAGTCGCAAATTCACCCCTCCACTTT
-	TRBJ1-2	TRBV29-1	-	CSVGRVINYGYTF	TGCAGCGTTGGCAGGGTAATAAACTATGGCTACACCTTC
few	TRBJ2-1	TRBV7-2	TRBD2	CASSSRPLAGVHNEQFF	TGTGCCAGCAGCAGTAGACCCCTAGCGGGGGTCCACAATGAGCAGTTCTTC
-	TRBJ2-1	TRBV3-1	TRBD1	CASSQGGRTGGYNEQFF	TGTGCCAGCAGCCAAGGGGGCCGGACAGGCGGCTACAATGAGCAGTTCTTC
few	TRBJ2-5	TRBV7-2	TRBD2	CASSSGLAGGRQYF	TGTGCCAGCAGCTCGGGACTAGCGGGAGGCCGACAGTACTTC
-	TRBJ1-5	TRBV20-1	-	CSARGSEPNQPQHF	TGCAGTGCTAGAGGATCGGAACCGAATCAGCCCCAGCATTTT
few	TRBJ2-1	TRBV9	-	CASSPLEASNEQFF	TGTGCCAGCAGCCCACTGGAAGCTTCAAATGAGCAGTTCTTC
-	TRBJ2-3	TRBV3-1	TRBD2	CASSPTSHSTQYF	TGTGCCAGCAGCCCGACTAGCCATAGTACGCAGTATTTT
few	TRBJ1-1	TRBV20-1	-	CSARKPGGTGTEAFF	TGCAGTGCTAGAAAACCTGGGGGGACGGGCACTGAAGCTTTCTTT
few	TRBJ2-7	TRBV4-1	TRBD2	CASSQALLAGGRDSSYEQYF	TGCGCCAGCAGCCAAGCTCTACTAGCGGGGGGCCGCGATAGCTCCTACGAGCAGTACTTC
few	TRBJ2-7	TRBV20-1	-	CSALGGGSPYEQYF	TGCAGTGCCCTAGGGGGGGGGTCTCCCTACGAGCAGTACTTC
few	TRBJ2-7	TRBV28	TRBD2	CASSGGGLYEQYF	TGTGCCAGCAGTGGGGGGGGACTTTACGAGCAGTACTTC
-	TRBJ1-1	TRBV5-4	TRBD1	CASSRTGETNTEAFF	TGTGCCAGCAGCCGCACAGGGGAAACGAACACTGAAGCTTTCTTT
few	TRBJ2-5	TRBV29-1	TRBD1	CSVAGQGALMETQYF	TGCAGCGTTGCAGGACAGGGGGCACTCATGGAGACCCAGTACTTC
-	TRBJ1-1	TRBV7-9	-	CASGEGTEAFF	TGTGCCAGCGGGGAGGGCACTGAAGCTTTCTTT
-	TRBJ1-2	TRBV28	TRBD1	CASRAGQRFNGYTF	TGTGCCAGCAGAGCGGGACAGAGGTTTAATGGCTACACCTTC
few	TRBJ1-1	TRBV20-1	-	CSAIWFGSMNTEAFF	TGCAGTGCTATATGGTTCGGCAGCATGAACACTGAAGCTTTCTTT
-	TRBJ2-1	TRBV24-1	TRBD2	CATSDISGSNSGQFF	TGTGCCACCAGTGATATTAGCGGGAGTAATTCGGGACAGTTCTTC
few	TRBJ2-7	TRBV5-1	TRBD2	CASSLGLAGGPVWEQYF	TGCGCCAGCAGCTTGGGTCTAGCGGGGGGCCCGGTTTGGGAGCAGTACTTC
few	TRBJ1-3	TRBV18	-	CASSQAEVKTGNTIYF	TGTGCCAGCTCACAAGCCGAAGTGAAAACTGGAAACACCATATATTTT
few	TRBJ1-5	TRBV9	TRBD1	CASSAGTAFNQPQHF	TGTGCCAGCAGCGCGGGGACAGCCTTTAATCAGCCCCAGCATTTT
-	TRBJ1-2	TRBV13	-	CASSLEGSDHGYTF	TGTGCCAGCAGCTTAGAGGGATCCGATCATGGCTACACCTTC
-	TRBJ2-5	TRBV27	-	CARSRETQYF	TGTGCCAGATCCCGTGAGACCCAGTACTTC
-	TRBJ2-1	TRBV9	TRBD1	CASSFGQGASNEQFF	TGTGCCAGCAGTTTCGGACAGGGGGCGTCCAATGAGCAGTTCTTC
-	TRBJ2-2	TRBV29-1	-	CSVEGRENSGELFF	TGCAGCGTTGAGGGCAGGGAAAATTCCGGGGAGCTGTTTTTT
-	TRBJ1-2	TRBV28	TRBD1	CASSLPGQGIYGYTF	TGTGCCAGCAGTCTCCCGGGACAGGGGATCTATGGCTACACCTTC
-	TRBJ1-1	TRBV11-2	-	CASSFWDVTGLKTEAFF	TGTGCCAGCAGCTTTTGGGACGTAACGGGCCTGAAGACTGAAGCTTTCTTT
-	TRBJ1-6	TRBV9	-	CASSVVGGESPLHF	TGTGCCAGCAGCGTAGTTGGGGGGGAGTCACCCCTCCACTTT
few	TRBJ1-3	TRBV29-1	-	CSVVANQYTIYF	TGCAGCGTTGTCGCCAATCAGTACACCATATATTTT
-	TRBJ1-2	TRBV29-1	-	CSVDPGTTYGYTF	TGCAGCGTTGATCCAGGGACCACGTATGGCTACACCTTC
-	TRBJ2-7	TRBV20-1	-	CSASQGEGRGQYF	TGCAGTGCTAGTCAGGGGGAGGGCCGCGGGCAGTACTTC
few	TRBJ1-3	TRBV28	-	CATNQGHSGNTIYF	TGTGCCACCAACCAGGGTCACTCTGGAAACACCATATATTTT
few	TRBJ1-6	TRBV4-1	-	CASSQGLLLKNSPLHF	TGCGCCAGCAGCCAAGGACTTCTTTTGAAGAATTCACCCCTCCACTTT
few	TRBJ1-2	TRBV20-1	-	CSARDFRGGGYTF	TGCAGTGCTAGAGATTTCAGGGGTGGCGGCTACACCTTC
-	TRBJ2-1	TRBV7-9	TRBD2	CASSLHSGGYNEQFF	TGTGCCAGCAGCTTACATAGCGGGGGATACAATGAGCAGTTCTTC
few	TRBJ2-1	TRBV6-5	-	CASRSTSNEQFF	TGTGCCAGCAGGAGTACTTCCAATGAGCAGTTCTTC
-	TRBJ1-1	TRBV9	-	CASSVGPNTEAFF	TGTGCCAGCAGCGTAGGCCCGAACACTGAAGCTTTCTTT
-	TRBJ1-1	TRBV6-2/TRBV6-3	TRBD1	CASSQRQGADTEAFF	TGTGCCAGCAGTCAAAGACAGGGGGCTGACACTGAAGCTTTCTTT
-	TRBJ1-5	TRBV6-1	-	CASMLGTPPEPQHF	TGTGCCAGCATGCTCGGGACACCCCCAGAGCCCCAGCATTTT